A single sample gave rise to the 13 T cell receptor beta chains below, sequenced in a study of cytomegalovirus exposure and HLA in healthy donors. This PCR relied on a set of 60 Vbeta primers and 13 Jbeta primers. Sequencing used immunoSEQ multiplex PCR; TCRdb keeps in-frame clones, though not all of them. The table lists tens of thousands of clones, roughly three quarters of them singletons. Sequenced sample: PBMCs. These receptors were collected from a woman between 40 and 55 years old in good health and CMV-seronegative.

V gene TRBV7-2 combines with J gene TRBJ2-7; 7 bases map to TRBD2. The junction had 1 base not matched to a gene; V was cut back by 4 bases and J by 7 bases. CDR1 and CDR2 (germline): SGHTA, FQGNSA. The CDR3 spans 11 residues. CDR3: CASSWGGEQYF. The CDR3 DNA sequence: TGTGCCAGCAGCTGGGGGGGTGAGCAGTACTTC.

The V gene is TRBV6-5, the J gene TRBJ1-6, with a tentative D call TRBD1 (5 bases). Per the germline V gene, CDR1 is MNHEY and CDR2 is SVGAGI. The CDR3 is 12 residues long. The ends were cut back, 11 bases at V and 6 bases at J, with 11 bases in the middle. CDR3: CASGLINSPLHF. CDR3 in DNA: TGTGCCTCGGGACTGATTAATTCACCCCTCCACTTT.

The chain uses TRBV4-2 and TRBJ2-5; TRBD2 might be the D (8 bases). Germline V gene sequence: CDR1 LGHNA, CDR2 YNFKEQ. Deletions cut 1 base from V and 2 bases from J, with 17 bases between. The CDR3 loop spans 17 amino acids. This CDR3 is CASSQGGDSGGQETQYF. CDR3 coding DNA: TGTGCCAGCAGCCAAGGGGGGGACAGCGGGGGACAAGAGACCCAGTACTTC.

This clone was picked up one time. V and J are TRBV4-1 and TRBJ1-1, with TRBD1 identical over 7 bases. Losses at the gene ends were 0 bases for V and 0 bases for J; bases not matched to a gene: 1. CDR1 and CDR2 (germline): MGHRA, YSYEKL. This CDR3 is 15 amino acids long. The CDR3 sequence: CASSQEGTVNTEAFF. Written as DNA, the CDR3 is TGCGCCAGCAGCCAAGAAGGGACAGTGAACACTGAAGCTTTCTTT.

This clone occurred once. CDR3 coding DNA: TGTGCCAGCAGCCTATTTAGCGGGAGCTCCTACGAGCAGTACTTC. It specifies CASSLFSGSSYEQYF. The V and J genes are TRBV7-6 and TRBJ2-7, with TRBD2 matching 9 bases. The CDR3 contains 15 residues. Germline V CDR1 and CDR2: SGHVS, FNYEAQ. V lost 5 bases and J lost 0; bases outside the gene matches: 5.

CDR3: CSVEDSGGGYTF. The CDR3 DNA is TGCAGCGTTGAAGATTCGGGGGGTGGCTACACCTTC. The rearrangement uses TRBV29-1 and TRBJ1-2; D perhaps matches TRBD1 (5 bases). The length of the CDR3 is 12 residues. Germline CDR1 is SQVTM and CDR2 is ANQGSEA. The V end lost 0 bases, the J end lost 7 bases, and 9 bases lay between the germline ends.

This clone is a singleton in its sample. The J gene is TRBJ2-5, the V gene TRBV7-2; D is undetermined. The V end was cut by 1 base, the J end by 4 bases, with 7 bases between. This CDR3 contains 13 residues. Germline V gene data show CDR1 as SGHTA and CDR2 as FQGNSA. The CDR3 DNA follows: TGTGCCAGCAGCTTAGGTGTAGTAGAGACCCAGTACTTC. Its protein is CASSLGVVETQYF. The full variable domain, its missing parts supplied by reference TRBV7-2 and TRBJ2-5, is GAGVSQSPSNKVTEKGKDVELRCDPISGHTALYWYRQSLGQGLEFLIYFQGNSAPDKSGLPSDRFSAERTGGSVSTLTIQRTQQEDSAVYLCASSLGVVETQYFGPGTRLLVL.

V usage is TRBV29-1 and J usage is TRBJ1-1; the D is unclear. There are 14 residues in the CDR3. The ends were cut back, 3 bases at V and 0 bases at J, with 11 bases in the middle. Germline V gene lookup returns CDR1 SQVTM and CDR2 ANQGSEA. The CDR3 here is CSVDGPGLNTEAFF. The CDR3 DNA reads TGCAGCGTTGATGGGCCCGGATTGAACACTGAAGCTTTCTTT. Combining the CDR3 with reference TRBV29-1 and TRBJ1-1 gives the whole variable domain SAVISQKPSRDICQRGTSLTIQCQVDSQVTMMFWYRQQPGQSLTLIATANQGSEATYESGFVIDKFPISRPNLTFSTLTVSNMSPEDSSIYLCSVDGPGLNTEAFFGQGTRLTVV.

Concerning this clone: This sample includes further DNA sequences coding for the same CDR3. The chain employs TRBV29-1 and TRBJ2-1; a possible D gene is TRBD1 (6 bases). The CDR3 loop spans 10 amino acids. CDR1 is SQVTM, CDR2 ANQGSEA, per germline. The germline V and J ends were trimmed by 7 bases and 12 bases, with 13 bases remaining between them. Here the CDR3 reads CSARQAAQFF. In DNA, the CDR3 is TGCAGCGCCCGACAGGCGGCGCAGTTCTTC.

The chain recombines TRBV7-9 with TRBJ1-1; no reliable D call. From germline, CDR1 is SEHNR and CDR2 FQNEAQ (reference sequence). The CDR3 contains 13 residues. Trimming stripped 5 bases from V and 4 bases from J, with 11 bases between. The CDR3 sequence is CASSPGSSTEAFF. The CDR3 bases are TGTGCCAGCAGCCCCGGGAGCTCCACTGAAGCTTTCTTT.

This clone was seen only once. V usage is TRBV29-1 and J usage is TRBJ1-1; a possible D gene is TRBD1 (5 bases). The CDR3 totals 13 residues. V was shortened by 4 bases and J by 0 bases, with 9 bases between the two germline ends. In germline, CDR1 is SQVTM, CDR2 ANQGSEA. The CDR3 nucleotides are TGCAGCGTTGGACAGACTTTGAACACTGAAGCTTTCTTT. This translates into CSVGQTLNTEAFF.

This clone was seen only a few times. The genes are TRBV5-4 and TRBJ2-7, with 9 bases that match TRBD1. The V gene's germline CDR1 is SGHNT and CDR2 YYREEE (reference sequence). Trimming cost V 4 bases and J 3 bases; bases outside gene matches: 8. The CDR3 has 15 residues. CDR3 loop: CASSPPPGQGYEQYF. CDR3 coding DNA: TGTGCCAGCAGCCCCCCCCCGGGACAGGGCTACGAGCAGTACTTC.

This clone was seen more than once but under ten times. This chain joins TRBV27 and TRBJ1-4; tentatively, D is TRBD1 (6 bases). The CDR3 extends over 14 amino acids. V was clipped by 8 bases and J by 7 bases, with 17 bases between them. The germline V gene encodes CDR1 MNHEY and CDR2 SMNVEV (reference sequence). Written as DNA, the CDR3 is TGTGCCAGCGGGGGAGGGGGGTTAGGTGAAAAACTGTTTTTT. Translating it yields CASGGGGLGEKLFF.